This T cell receptor (beta chain) stems from a study of glioma-infiltrating T cells after dendritic cell vaccination. Repertoires were generated with immunoSEQ multiplex PCR, while TCRdb's copy carries only in-frame clones and drops some. The table has approximately 82,000 clones, around nine tenths seen once. This clonotype originated in a human donor with glioblastoma. The sequencing here drew on blood, taken before dendritic cell vaccination.

CDR3 residues: CASSFGQGNMNTEAFF. Here the CDR3 DNA reads TGTGCCAGCTCATTCGGACAGGGTAACATGAACACTGAAGCTTTCTTT. The gene calls are TRBV18 and TRBJ1-1; 8 bases are shared with TRBD1. This CDR3 comprises 16 residues. Germline V gives CDR1 KGHSH, CDR2 LQKENI. The V segment lost 5 bases and the J segment 0 bases; nucleotides outside the gene matches: 8.